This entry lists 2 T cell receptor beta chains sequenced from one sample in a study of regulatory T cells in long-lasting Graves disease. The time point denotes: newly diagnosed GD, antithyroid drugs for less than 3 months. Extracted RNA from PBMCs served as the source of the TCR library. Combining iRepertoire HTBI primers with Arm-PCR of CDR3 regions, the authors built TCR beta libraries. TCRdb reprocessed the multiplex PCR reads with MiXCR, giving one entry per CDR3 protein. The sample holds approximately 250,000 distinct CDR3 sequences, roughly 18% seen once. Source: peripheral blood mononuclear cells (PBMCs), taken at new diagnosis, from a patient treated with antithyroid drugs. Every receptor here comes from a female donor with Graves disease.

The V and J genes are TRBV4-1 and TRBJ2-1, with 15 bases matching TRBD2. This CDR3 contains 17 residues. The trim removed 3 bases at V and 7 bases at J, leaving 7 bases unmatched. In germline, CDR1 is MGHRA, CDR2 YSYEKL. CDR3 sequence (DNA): TGCGCCAGCAGCCACCCCGGACTAGCGGGAGGGCGAAATGAGCAGTTCTTC. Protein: CASSHPGLAGGRNEQFF.

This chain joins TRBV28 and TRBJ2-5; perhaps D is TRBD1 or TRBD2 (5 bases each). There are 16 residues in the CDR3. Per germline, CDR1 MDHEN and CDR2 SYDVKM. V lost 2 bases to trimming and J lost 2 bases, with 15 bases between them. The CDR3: CASSLERGAPQETQYF. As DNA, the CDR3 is TGTGCCAGCAGTTTAGAGAGAGGGGCCCCTCAAGAGACCCAGTACTTC.